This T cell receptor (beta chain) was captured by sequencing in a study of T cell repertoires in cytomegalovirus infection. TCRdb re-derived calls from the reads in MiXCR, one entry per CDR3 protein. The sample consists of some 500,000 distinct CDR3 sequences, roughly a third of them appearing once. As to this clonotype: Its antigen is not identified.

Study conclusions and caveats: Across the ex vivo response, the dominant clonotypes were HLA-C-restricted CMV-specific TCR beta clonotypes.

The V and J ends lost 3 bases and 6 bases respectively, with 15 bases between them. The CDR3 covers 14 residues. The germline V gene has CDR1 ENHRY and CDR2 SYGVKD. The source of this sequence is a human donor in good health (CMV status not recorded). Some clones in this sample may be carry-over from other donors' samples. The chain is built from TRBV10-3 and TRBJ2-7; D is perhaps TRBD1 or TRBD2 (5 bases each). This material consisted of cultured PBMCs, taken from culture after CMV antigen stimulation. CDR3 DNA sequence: TGTGCCATCAGTGATGGGGGAGAAGGACGCGAGCAGTACTTC. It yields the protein CAISDGGEGREQYF.